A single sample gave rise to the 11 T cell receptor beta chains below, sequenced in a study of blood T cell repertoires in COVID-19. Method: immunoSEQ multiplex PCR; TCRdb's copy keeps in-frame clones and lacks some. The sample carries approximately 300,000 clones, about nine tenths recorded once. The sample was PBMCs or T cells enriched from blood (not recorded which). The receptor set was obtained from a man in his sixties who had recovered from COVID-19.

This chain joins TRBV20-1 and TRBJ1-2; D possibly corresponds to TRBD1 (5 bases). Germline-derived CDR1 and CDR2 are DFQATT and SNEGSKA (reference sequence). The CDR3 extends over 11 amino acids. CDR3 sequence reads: CTQGNNYGYTF. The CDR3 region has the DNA TGCACTCAGGGCAACAACTATGGCTACACCTTC.

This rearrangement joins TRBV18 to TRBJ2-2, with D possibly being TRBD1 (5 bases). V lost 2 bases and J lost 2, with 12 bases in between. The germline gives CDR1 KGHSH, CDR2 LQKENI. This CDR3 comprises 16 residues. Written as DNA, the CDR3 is TGTGCCAGCTCACCATCAGGACACATCAACACCGGGGAGCTGTTTTTT. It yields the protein CASSPSGHINTGELFF.

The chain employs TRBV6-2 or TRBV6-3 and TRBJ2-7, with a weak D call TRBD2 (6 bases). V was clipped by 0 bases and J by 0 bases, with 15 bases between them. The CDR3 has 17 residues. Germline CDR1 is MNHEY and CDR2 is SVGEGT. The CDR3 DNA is TGTGCCAGCAGTTACTCGTTTTCTTCCGGGAGCTCCTACGAGCAGTACTTC. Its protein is CASSYSFSSGSSYEQYF.

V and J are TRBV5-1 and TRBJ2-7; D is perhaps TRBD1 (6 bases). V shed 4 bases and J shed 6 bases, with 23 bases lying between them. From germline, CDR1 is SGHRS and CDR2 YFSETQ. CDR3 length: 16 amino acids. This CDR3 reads CASSTISGTSPSEQYF. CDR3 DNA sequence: TGCGCCAGCAGCACCATTTCCGGGACATCGCCCTCCGAGCAGTACTTC. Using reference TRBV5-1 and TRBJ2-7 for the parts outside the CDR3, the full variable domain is KAGVTQTPRYLIKTRGQQVTLSCSPISGHRSVSWYQQTPGQGLQFLFEYFSETQRNKGNFPGRFSGRQFSNSRSEMNVSTLELGDSALYLCASSTISGTSPSEQYFGPGTRLTVT.

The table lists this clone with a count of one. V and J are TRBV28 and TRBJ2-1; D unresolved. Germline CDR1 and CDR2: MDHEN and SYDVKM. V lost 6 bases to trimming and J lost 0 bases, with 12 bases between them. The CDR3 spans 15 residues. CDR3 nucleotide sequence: TGTGCCAGCAGAAACACAGAGAGCTCCTACAATGAGCAGTTCTTC. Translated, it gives CASRNTESSYNEQFF.

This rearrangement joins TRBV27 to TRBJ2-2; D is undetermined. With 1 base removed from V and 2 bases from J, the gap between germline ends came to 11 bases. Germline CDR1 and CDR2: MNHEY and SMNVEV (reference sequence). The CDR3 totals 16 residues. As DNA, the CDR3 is TGTGCCAGCAGTTTATATGAGACAACTAACACCGGGGAGCTGTTTTTT. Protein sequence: CASSLYETTNTGELFF.

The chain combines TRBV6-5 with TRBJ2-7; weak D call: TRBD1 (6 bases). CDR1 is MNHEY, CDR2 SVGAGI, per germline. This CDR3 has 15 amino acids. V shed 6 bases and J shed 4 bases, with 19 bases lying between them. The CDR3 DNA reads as TGTGCCAGCAGCCACCCGGCAGGGGCGGTGTACGAGCAGTACTTC. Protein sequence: CASSHPAGAVYEQYF.

The CDR3 DNA is TGTGCCAGCAGTGTTTCGGCAGGGATGATTGGGACTGGGGCCAACGTCCTGACTTTC. Its protein product is CASSVSAGMIGTGANVLTF. The chain combines TRBV6-4 with TRBJ2-6, with D perhaps TRBD1 (5 bases). Trimming removed 4 bases from V and 2 bases from J, with 21 bases in between. Germline CDR1 and CDR2: MRHNA and SNTAGT. The CDR3 contains 19 residues.

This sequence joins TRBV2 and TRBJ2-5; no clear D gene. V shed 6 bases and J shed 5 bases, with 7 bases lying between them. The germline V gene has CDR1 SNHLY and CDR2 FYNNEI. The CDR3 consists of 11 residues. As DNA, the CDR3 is TGTGCCAGCAGCCGGTGGGAGACCCAGTACTTC. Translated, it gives CASSRWETQYF.

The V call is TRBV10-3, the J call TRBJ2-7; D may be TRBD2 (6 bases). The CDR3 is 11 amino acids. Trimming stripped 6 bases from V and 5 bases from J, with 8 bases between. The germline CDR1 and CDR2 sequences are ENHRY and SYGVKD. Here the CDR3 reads CAIRGEDEQYF. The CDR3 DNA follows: TGTGCCATCAGAGGGGAGGACGAGCAGTACTTC.

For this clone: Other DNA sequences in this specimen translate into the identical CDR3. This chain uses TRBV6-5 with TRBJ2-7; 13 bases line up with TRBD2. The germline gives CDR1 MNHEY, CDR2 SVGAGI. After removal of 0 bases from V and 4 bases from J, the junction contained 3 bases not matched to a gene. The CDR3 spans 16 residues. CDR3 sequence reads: CASSYSWTSGSYEQYF. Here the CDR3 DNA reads TGTGCCAGCAGTTACTCCTGGACTAGCGGGAGTTACGAGCAGTACTTC.